Listed below are T cell receptor beta chains from one sample, sequenced in a study of blood T cell repertoires in COVID-19. The assay was immunoSEQ multiplex PCR, and TCRdb's table has in-frame clones only and misses some. The sample has 150,000 to 200,000 clones; 80% to 95% are singletons. The sequenced material came from peripheral blood. Receptors were obtained from a woman aged 45-60 years with acute or convalescent COVID-19. Both conserved end residues are part of each CDR3. A D gene is named only where the DNA matches it firmly. The size of a clone is reported for some rows only, either as once, few or many, or as a class for expanded clones.

V gene: TRBV14; J gene: TRBJ1-1; clone size: once; D gene: TRBD1; CDR3 DNA: TGTGCCAGCAGCACCAAGATCCCCACAGGGGTTTGGAGCACTGAAGCTTTCTTT; CDR3 protein: CASSTKIPTGVWSTEAFF
V gene: TRBV4-1; J gene: TRBJ1-2; clone size: once; D gene: -; CDR3 DNA: TGCGCCAGCAGCCAAGTAGGAGCTATTAGCTACACCTTC; CDR3 protein: CASSQVGAISYTF
V gene: TRBV28; J gene: TRBJ1-2; clone size: -; D gene: TRBD1; CDR3 DNA: TGTGCCAGCAGTTTATATGGGACAGGGGAAACCTATGGCTACACCTTC; CDR3 protein: CASSLYGTGETYGYTF
V gene: TRBV28; J gene: TRBJ1-4; clone size: -; D gene: -; CDR3 DNA: TGTGCCAGTTCGGGAGGGCAGGACATAGAAAAACTGTTTTTT; CDR3 protein: CASSGGQDIEKLFF
V gene: TRBV28; J gene: TRBJ1-2; clone size: -; D gene: -; CDR3 DNA: TGTGCCAGCAGTTTCGGGGGGAACTATGGCTACACCTTC; CDR3 protein: CASSFGGNYGYTF
V gene: TRBV11-2; J gene: TRBJ2-7; clone size: -; D gene: -; CDR3 DNA: TGTGCCAGCAGCTTAGGGGCAGGGCCGTACGAGCAGTACTTC; CDR3 protein: CASSLGAGPYEQYF
V gene: TRBV20-1; J gene: TRBJ2-1; clone size: once; D gene: TRBD2; CDR3 DNA: TGCAGTGCTAGTAGGTCTAGCGGGGGGCCCCTCGATGAGCAGTTCTTC; CDR3 protein: CSASRSSGGPLDEQFF
V gene: TRBV7-9; J gene: TRBJ1-1; clone size: -; D gene: -; CDR3 DNA: TGTGCCAGCCGAACGGGAGGAACTGAAGCTTTCTTT; CDR3 protein: CASRTGGTEAFF
V gene: TRBV10-2; J gene: TRBJ1-2; clone size: once; D gene: -; CDR3 DNA: TGCGCCAGCAGTGAGTCGCGGGGTCACCTACTTAACTATGGCTACACCTTC; CDR3 protein: CASSESRGHLLNYGYTF
V gene: TRBV5-4; J gene: TRBJ1-1; clone size: -; D gene: TRBD1; CDR3 DNA: TGTGCCAGCAGCTTGGGGACAGGGTACACTGAAGCTTTCTTT; CDR3 protein: CASSLGTGYTEAFF
V gene: TRBV18; J gene: TRBJ1-2; clone size: -; D gene: TRBD1; CDR3 DNA: TGTGCCAGCTCACCAGGGACAGGGGGCGGCTATGGCTACACCTTC; CDR3 protein: CASSPGTGGGYGYTF
V gene: TRBV28; J gene: TRBJ2-5; clone size: -; D gene: TRBD1; CDR3 DNA: TGTGCCAGCAGCCCCCTGTCCGGCAGGGGGCAGGAGACCCAGTACTTC; CDR3 protein: CASSPLSGRGQETQYF
V gene: TRBV19; J gene: TRBJ2-3; clone size: -; D gene: TRBD1; CDR3 DNA: TGTGCCAGTAGTCAAACAGGGGGCCGGACAGATACGCAGTATTTT; CDR3 protein: CASSQTGGRTDTQYF
V gene: TRBV19; J gene: TRBJ1-5; clone size: once; D gene: -; CDR3 DNA: TGTGCCAGTAGGCTAGCTAATCAGCCCCAGCATTTT; CDR3 protein: CASRLANQPQHF
V gene: TRBV19; J gene: TRBJ1-5; clone size: -; D gene: -; CDR3 DNA: TGTGCCAGTAGCTTGACAGGCCCCTTGTGGCCCCAGCATTTT; CDR3 protein: CASSLTGPLWPQHF
V gene: TRBV10-3; J gene: TRBJ1-3; clone size: -; D gene: TRBD1; CDR3 DNA: TGTGCCATCAGGGGACAGTCTGGAAACACCATATATTTT; CDR3 protein: CAIRGQSGNTIYF
V gene: TRBV7-2; J gene: TRBJ1-1; clone size: -; D gene: TRBD1; CDR3 DNA: TGTGCCAGCAGCTTACCCAATCACAGGGGGGGCACTGAAGCTTTCTTT; CDR3 protein: CASSLPNHRGGTEAFF
V gene: TRBV4-3; J gene: TRBJ1-1; clone size: few; D gene: -; CDR3 DNA: TGCGCCAGCAGCCAAGATTATAAGAACACTGAAGCTTTCTTT; CDR3 protein: CASSQDYKNTEAFF
V gene: TRBV27; J gene: TRBJ2-5; clone size: -; D gene: TRBD2; CDR3 DNA: TGTGCCAGCAGGATAGCGGGAGAAGAGACCCAGTACTTC; CDR3 protein: CASRIAGEETQYF
V gene: TRBV3-1/TRBV3-2; J gene: TRBJ2-5; clone size: -; D gene: TRBD2; CDR3 DNA: TGTGCCAGCAGCCAAGATGTGGGACTAACGGGAGAGACCCAGTACTTC; CDR3 protein: CASSQDVGLTGETQYF
V gene: TRBV19; J gene: TRBJ1-5; clone size: few; D gene: TRBD1; CDR3 DNA: TGTGCCAGTAGTATCGGGGGACAGGGTTACAATCAGCCCCAGCATTTT; CDR3 protein: CASSIGGQGYNQPQHF
V gene: TRBV29-1; J gene: TRBJ1-5; clone size: -; D gene: -; CDR3 DNA: TGCAGCGTTGTGGAACAGGGTCCCAATCAGCCCCAGCATTTT; CDR3 protein: CSVVEQGPNQPQHF
V gene: TRBV29-1; J gene: TRBJ1-1; clone size: -; D gene: -; CDR3 DNA: TGCAGCGTTCTTACAGGACAGAACACTGAAGCTTTCTTT; CDR3 protein: CSVLTGQNTEAFF
V gene: TRBV6-1; J gene: TRBJ2-2; clone size: -; D gene: -; CDR3 DNA: TGTGCCAGCAGTGACGGACAGTTCGGGGAGCTGTTTTTT; CDR3 protein: CASSDGQFGELFF
V gene: TRBV27; J gene: TRBJ2-2; clone size: -; D gene: TRBD1; CDR3 DNA: TGTGCCAGCAGTTCGACAGGGAATCCCGGGGAGCTGTTTTTT; CDR3 protein: CASSSTGNPGELFF
V gene: TRBV5-4; J gene: TRBJ1-2; clone size: -; D gene: TRBD1; CDR3 DNA: TGTGCCAGCAGCTGGGACAGGACCATCGAGGGCTACACCTTC; CDR3 protein: CASSWDRTIEGYTF
V gene: TRBV5-8; J gene: TRBJ2-1; clone size: -; D gene: TRBD2; CDR3 DNA: TGTGCCAGCAGCCCATTCGGGGGGGGCAGAAATGAGCAGTTCTTC; CDR3 protein: CASSPFGGGRNEQFF
V gene: TRBV4-1; J gene: TRBJ2-7; clone size: -; D gene: TRBD2; CDR3 DNA: TGCGCCAGCAGCCACCCAGCGGGGGCCTCCTACGAGCAGTACTTC; CDR3 protein: CASSHPAGASYEQYF
V gene: TRBV6-5; J gene: TRBJ1-2; clone size: -; D gene: TRBD1; CDR3 DNA: TGTGCCAGCAGGCCGGGACAGACCTATGGCTACACCTTC; CDR3 protein: CASRPGQTYGYTF
V gene: TRBV24-1; J gene: TRBJ2-7; clone size: -; D gene: TRBD1; CDR3 DNA: TGTGCCACCAGTGAACAGGGGTACGAGCAGTACTTC; CDR3 protein: CATSEQGYEQYF
V gene: TRBV19; J gene: TRBJ1-1; clone size: -; D gene: TRBD1; CDR3 DNA: TGTGCCAGTAGCAGGCGGGACAGGAAGGCTGAAGCTTTCTTT; CDR3 protein: CASSRRDRKAEAFF
V gene: TRBV25-1; J gene: TRBJ1-4; clone size: -; D gene: TRBD1; CDR3 DNA: TGTGCCAGCTCGGACAGGGGTGGGGAAAAACTGTTTTTT; CDR3 protein: CASSDRGGEKLFF
V gene: TRBV6-5; J gene: TRBJ2-1; clone size: -; D gene: -; CDR3 DNA: TGTGCCAGCAGCTTAGCCGTCAGCTCCTACAATGAGCAGTTCTTC; CDR3 protein: CASSLAVSSYNEQFF
V gene: TRBV3-1/TRBV3-2; J gene: TRBJ1-4; clone size: -; D gene: TRBD1; CDR3 DNA: TGTGCCAGCAGCCAAGACCCGACAGGGGGGGGAGAAAAACTGTTTTTT; CDR3 protein: CASSQDPTGGGEKLFF
V gene: TRBV7-9; J gene: TRBJ2-7; clone size: -; D gene: TRBD2; CDR3 DNA: TGTGCCAGCAGCTTACATAACAGGACTAGCTCCTACGAGCAGTACTTC; CDR3 protein: CASSLHNRTSSYEQYF
V gene: TRBV4-3; J gene: TRBJ2-1; clone size: -; D gene: TRBD1; CDR3 DNA: TGCGCCAGCAGCCAAGAGACAGGGAATGAGCAGTTCTTC; CDR3 protein: CASSQETGNEQFF
V gene: TRBV28; J gene: TRBJ1-2; clone size: -; D gene: TRBD1; CDR3 DNA: TGTGCCAGCAGTCCCCGGACAGGGGGTGAATATGGCTACACCTTC; CDR3 protein: CASSPRTGGEYGYTF
V gene: TRBV6-5; J gene: TRBJ2-7; clone size: -; D gene: TRBD1; CDR3 DNA: TGTGCCAGCAGTTACGACCGGGACAGGGGGGACGAGCAGTACTTC; CDR3 protein: CASSYDRDRGDEQYF
V gene: TRBV5-1; J gene: TRBJ1-6; clone size: -; D gene: -; CDR3 DNA: TGCGCCAGCAGCTTGGGACAGTATAATTCACCCCTCCACTTT; CDR3 protein: CASSLGQYNSPLHF
V gene: TRBV5-8; J gene: TRBJ1-1; clone size: -; D gene: TRBD1; CDR3 DNA: TGTGCCAGCAGCAGAGGGACAGGGGACACTGAAGCTTTCTTT; CDR3 protein: CASSRGTGDTEAFF
V gene: TRBV9; J gene: TRBJ1-2; clone size: -; D gene: -; CDR3 DNA: TGTGCCAGCAGCTCCGTATGGACACGGCCAGTTTCCCTCGGTGGCTACACCTTC; CDR3 protein: CASSSVWTRPVSLGGYTF
V gene: TRBV27; J gene: TRBJ1-5; clone size: -; D gene: -; CDR3 DNA: TGTGCCAGCAGTTTAAACACCCTGAATCAGCCCCAGCATTTT; CDR3 protein: CASSLNTLNQPQHF
V gene: TRBV29-1; J gene: TRBJ1-2; clone size: -; D gene: -; CDR3 DNA: TGCAGCGTTGTCAAGGCAGGGGATGGCTACACCTTC; CDR3 protein: CSVVKAGDGYTF
V gene: TRBV11-2; J gene: TRBJ2-7; clone size: once; D gene: -; CDR3 DNA: TGTGCCAGCAGCTTAGCCTCTGGGAACAGGGCCTACGAGCAGTACTTC; CDR3 protein: CASSLASGNRAYEQYF
V gene: TRBV5-6; J gene: TRBJ2-6; clone size: once; D gene: -; CDR3 DNA: TGTGCCAGCAGCTTACGGGCTGGGGCCAACGTCCTGACTTTC; CDR3 protein: CASSLRAGANVLTF
V gene: TRBV5-1; J gene: TRBJ2-2; clone size: -; D gene: TRBD1; CDR3 DNA: TGCGCCAGCAGCTTCCAGGGGGCTGTCGGGGAGCTGTTTTTT; CDR3 protein: CASSFQGAVGELFF
V gene: TRBV10-3; J gene: TRBJ1-6; clone size: -; D gene: -; CDR3 DNA: TGTGCCATCAGTGAGTCGCCAGGGCGGAAGAATTCACCCCTCCACTTT; CDR3 protein: CAISESPGRKNSPLHF
V gene: TRBV9; J gene: TRBJ1-2; clone size: -; D gene: TRBD1; CDR3 DNA: TGTGCCAGCAGCCCTCGGGACAGCCAAGGATTTGGCTACACCTTC; CDR3 protein: CASSPRDSQGFGYTF
V gene: TRBV19; J gene: TRBJ1-5; clone size: -; D gene: TRBD1; CDR3 DNA: TGTGCCAGTAGTCCCGGACAGGGCCTGGGGCAGCCCCAGCATTTT; CDR3 protein: CASSPGQGLGQPQHF
V gene: TRBV27; J gene: TRBJ2-3; clone size: -; D gene: -; CDR3 DNA: TGTGCCAGCAGAGACACGGGGGGCGCAGATACGCAGTATTTT; CDR3 protein: CASRDTGGADTQYF
V gene: TRBV7-9; J gene: TRBJ1-1; clone size: once; D gene: -; CDR3 DNA: TGTGCCAGCAGCTTAGGCGACTTGAACACTGAAGCTTTCTTT; CDR3 protein: CASSLGDLNTEAFF
V gene: TRBV2; J gene: TRBJ1-1; clone size: -; D gene: -; CDR3 DNA: TGTGCCAGCAAAATTGAACGGGCAGGGATAGACTCGAACACTGAAGCTTTCTTT; CDR3 protein: CASKIERAGIDSNTEAFF
V gene: TRBV27; J gene: TRBJ2-7; clone size: -; D gene: TRBD2; CDR3 DNA: TGTGCCAGCAGACTATGGACTAGCGGAGAGACCTACGAGCAGTACTTC; CDR3 protein: CASRLWTSGETYEQYF
V gene: TRBV5-1; J gene: TRBJ1-5; clone size: -; D gene: -; CDR3 DNA: TGCGCCAGCAGCTTGGCGGGACAAGTTAATCAGCCCCAGCATTTT; CDR3 protein: CASSLAGQVNQPQHF
V gene: TRBV3-1/TRBV3-2; J gene: TRBJ1-2; clone size: -; D gene: -; CDR3 DNA: TGTGCCAGCAGCCAAACATCCGGCCCTAGAGATGACTACACCTTC; CDR3 protein: CASSQTSGPRDDYTF
V gene: TRBV7-2; J gene: TRBJ2-3; clone size: -; D gene: -; CDR3 DNA: TGTGCCAGCAGCCCCGTGGAGTCTAGCACAGATACGCAGTATTTT; CDR3 protein: CASSPVESSTDTQYF
V gene: TRBV30; J gene: TRBJ2-1; clone size: -; D gene: TRBD2; CDR3 DNA: TGTGCCTGGAGTGGGATAGCGGGAGTCAGCCATGAGCAGTTCTTC; CDR3 protein: CAWSGIAGVSHEQFF
V gene: TRBV7-2; J gene: TRBJ1-3; clone size: once; D gene: -; CDR3 DNA: TGTGCCAGCAGCTTGAAGAGGGCTTCTGGAAACACCATATATTTT; CDR3 protein: CASSLKRASGNTIYF